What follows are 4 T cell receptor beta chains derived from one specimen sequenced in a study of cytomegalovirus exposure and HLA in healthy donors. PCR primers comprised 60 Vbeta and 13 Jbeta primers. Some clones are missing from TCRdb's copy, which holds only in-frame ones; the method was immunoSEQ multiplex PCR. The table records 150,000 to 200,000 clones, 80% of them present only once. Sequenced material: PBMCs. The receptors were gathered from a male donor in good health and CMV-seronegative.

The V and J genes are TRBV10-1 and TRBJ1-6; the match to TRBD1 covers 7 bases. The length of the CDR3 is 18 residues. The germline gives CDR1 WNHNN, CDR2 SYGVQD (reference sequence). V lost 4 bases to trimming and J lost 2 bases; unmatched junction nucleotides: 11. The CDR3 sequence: CASSGHVDRAAYNSPLHF. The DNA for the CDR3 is TGCGCCAGCAGTGGGCATGTTGACAGGGCGGCCTATAATTCACCCCTCCACTTT.

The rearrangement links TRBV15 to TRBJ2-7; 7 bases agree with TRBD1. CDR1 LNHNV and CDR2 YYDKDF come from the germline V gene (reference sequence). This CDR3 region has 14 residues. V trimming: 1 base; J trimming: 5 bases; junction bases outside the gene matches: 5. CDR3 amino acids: CATSRGQGSDEQYF. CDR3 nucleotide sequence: TGTGCCACCAGCAGAGGACAGGGATCGGACGAGCAGTACTTC.

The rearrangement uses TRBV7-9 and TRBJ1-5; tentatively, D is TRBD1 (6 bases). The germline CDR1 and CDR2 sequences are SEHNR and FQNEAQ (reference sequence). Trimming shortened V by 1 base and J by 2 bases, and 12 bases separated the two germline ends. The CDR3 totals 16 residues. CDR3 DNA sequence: TGTGCCAGCAGCTTAGGGGGGGGGACACGCAATCAGCCCCAGCATTTT. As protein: CASSLGGGTRNQPQHF.

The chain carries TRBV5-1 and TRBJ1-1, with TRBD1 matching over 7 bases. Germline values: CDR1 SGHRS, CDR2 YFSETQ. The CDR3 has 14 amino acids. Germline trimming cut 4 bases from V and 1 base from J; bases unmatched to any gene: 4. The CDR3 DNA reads TGCGCCAGCAGCACCCAGGGGGGGAACACTGAAGCTTTCTTT. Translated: CASSTQGGNTEAFF.